This T cell receptor beta chain was recovered during a study of OX40 agonist ivuxolimab in advanced cancers. At the level of the study: The patients' treatment was ivuxolimab, an agonistic anti-OX40 (CD134) antibody. Partial responses were achieved by three patients, one with hepatocellular carcinoma and two with cutaneous melanoma.

V lost 0 bases and J lost 3, with 9 bases in between. Germline-derived CDR1 and CDR2 are LNHNV and YYDKDF (reference sequence). This CDR3 region has 14 residues. Sequencing used immunoSEQ multiplex PCR; TCRdb keeps in-frame clones, though not all of them. The table includes 90,000 to 120,000 clones, roughly nine tenths detected once. V gene TRBV15 combines with J gene TRBJ2-7, with D perhaps matching TRBD2 (5 bases). The specimen comprised CD4+ or CD8+ T cells sorted from blood, sampled in a trial of the OX40 agonist ivuxolimab. The clonotype comes from an adult with an advanced solid tumor such as melanoma, head and neck, liver or kidney cancer. Written as DNA, the CDR3 is TGTGCCACCAGCAGAGATCTACGGGACTACGAGCAGTACTTC. This gives the protein CATSRDLRDYEQYF.